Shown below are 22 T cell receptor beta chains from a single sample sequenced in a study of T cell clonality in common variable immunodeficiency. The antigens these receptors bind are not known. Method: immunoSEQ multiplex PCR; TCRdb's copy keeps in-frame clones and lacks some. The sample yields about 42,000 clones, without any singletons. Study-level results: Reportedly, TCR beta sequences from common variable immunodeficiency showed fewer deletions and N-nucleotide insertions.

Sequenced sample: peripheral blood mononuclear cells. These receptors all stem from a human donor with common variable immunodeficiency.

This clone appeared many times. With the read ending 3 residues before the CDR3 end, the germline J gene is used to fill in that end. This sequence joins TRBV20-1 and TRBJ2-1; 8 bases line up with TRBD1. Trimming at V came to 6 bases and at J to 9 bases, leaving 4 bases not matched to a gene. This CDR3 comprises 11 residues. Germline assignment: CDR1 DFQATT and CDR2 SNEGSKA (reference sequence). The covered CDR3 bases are TGCAGTGCAAACGACAGGGGTGAG. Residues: CSANDRGE. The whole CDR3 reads CSANDRGEQFF.

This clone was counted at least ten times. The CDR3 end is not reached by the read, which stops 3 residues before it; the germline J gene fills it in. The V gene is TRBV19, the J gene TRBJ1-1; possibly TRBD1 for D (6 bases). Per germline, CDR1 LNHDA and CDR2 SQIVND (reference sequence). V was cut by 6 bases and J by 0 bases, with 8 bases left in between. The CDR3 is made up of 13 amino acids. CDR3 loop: CASRGQLNTEAFF. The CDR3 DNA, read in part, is TGTGCCAGTAGAGGACAGTTGAACACTGAA.

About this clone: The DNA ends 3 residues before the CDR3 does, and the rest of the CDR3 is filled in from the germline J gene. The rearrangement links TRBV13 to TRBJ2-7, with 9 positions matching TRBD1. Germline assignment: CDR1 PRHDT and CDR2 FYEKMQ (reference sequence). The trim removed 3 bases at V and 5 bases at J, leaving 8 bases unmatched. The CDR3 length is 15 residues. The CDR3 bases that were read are TGTGCCAGCAGCTTCCGCCGGGACAGGGAGAACGAG. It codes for CASSFRRDRENE. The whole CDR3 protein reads CASSFRRDRENEQYF.

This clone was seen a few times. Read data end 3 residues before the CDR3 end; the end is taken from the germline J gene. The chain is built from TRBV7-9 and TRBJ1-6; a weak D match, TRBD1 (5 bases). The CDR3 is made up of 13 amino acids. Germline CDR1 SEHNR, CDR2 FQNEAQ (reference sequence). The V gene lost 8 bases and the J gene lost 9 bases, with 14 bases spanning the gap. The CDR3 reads CASANQGGSPLHF. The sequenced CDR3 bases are TGTGCCAGCGCCAATCAGGGAGGTTCACCC.

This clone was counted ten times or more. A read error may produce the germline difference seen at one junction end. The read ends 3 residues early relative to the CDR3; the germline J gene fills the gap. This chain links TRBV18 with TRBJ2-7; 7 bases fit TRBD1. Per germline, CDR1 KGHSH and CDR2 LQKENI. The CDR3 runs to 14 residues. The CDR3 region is CASSPQGPPGEQYF. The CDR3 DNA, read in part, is TGTGCCAGCTCCCCACAGGGGCCCCCGGGCGAG.

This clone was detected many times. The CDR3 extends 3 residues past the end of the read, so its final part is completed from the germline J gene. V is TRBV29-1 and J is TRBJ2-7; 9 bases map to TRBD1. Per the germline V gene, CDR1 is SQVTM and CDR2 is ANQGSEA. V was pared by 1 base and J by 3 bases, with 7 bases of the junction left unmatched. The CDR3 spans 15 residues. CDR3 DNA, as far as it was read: TGCAGCGTTGAAGGGCTTCGGGACAGGGACTACGAG. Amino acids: CSVEGLRDRDYE. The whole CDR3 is CSVEGLRDRDYEQYF.

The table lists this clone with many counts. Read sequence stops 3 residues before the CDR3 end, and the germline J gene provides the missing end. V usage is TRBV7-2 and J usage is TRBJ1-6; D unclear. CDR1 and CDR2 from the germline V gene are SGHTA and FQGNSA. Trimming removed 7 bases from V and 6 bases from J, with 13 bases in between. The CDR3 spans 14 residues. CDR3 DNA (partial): TGTGCCAGCACCTCCCCCCGGGGTAATTCACCC. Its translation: CASTSPRGNSP. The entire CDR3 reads CASTSPRGNSPLHF.

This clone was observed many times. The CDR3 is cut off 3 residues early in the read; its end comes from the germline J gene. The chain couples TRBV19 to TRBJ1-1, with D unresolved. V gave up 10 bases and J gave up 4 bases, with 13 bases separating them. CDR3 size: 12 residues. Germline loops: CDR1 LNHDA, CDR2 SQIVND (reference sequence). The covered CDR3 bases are TGTGCCACCCGGTCACTAGGCACTGAA. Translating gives CATRSLGTE. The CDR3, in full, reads CATRSLGTEAFF.

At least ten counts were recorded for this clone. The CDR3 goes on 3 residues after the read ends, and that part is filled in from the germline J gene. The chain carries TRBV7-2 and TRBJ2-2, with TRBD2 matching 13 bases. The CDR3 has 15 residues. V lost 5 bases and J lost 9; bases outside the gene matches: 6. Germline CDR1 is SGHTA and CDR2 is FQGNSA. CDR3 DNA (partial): TGTGCCAGCAGCCGGACTAGCGGGGGTCACCGGGAG. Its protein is CASSRTSGGHRE. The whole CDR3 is CASSRTSGGHRELFF.

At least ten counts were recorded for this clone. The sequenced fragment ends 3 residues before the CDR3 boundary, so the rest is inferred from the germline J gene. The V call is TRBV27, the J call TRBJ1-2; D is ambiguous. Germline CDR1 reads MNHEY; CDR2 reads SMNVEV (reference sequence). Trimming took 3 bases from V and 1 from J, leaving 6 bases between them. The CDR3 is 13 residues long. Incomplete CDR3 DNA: TGTGCCAGCAGTTTCAACGGTAACTATGGC. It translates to CASSFNGNYG. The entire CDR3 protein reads CASSFNGNYGYTF.

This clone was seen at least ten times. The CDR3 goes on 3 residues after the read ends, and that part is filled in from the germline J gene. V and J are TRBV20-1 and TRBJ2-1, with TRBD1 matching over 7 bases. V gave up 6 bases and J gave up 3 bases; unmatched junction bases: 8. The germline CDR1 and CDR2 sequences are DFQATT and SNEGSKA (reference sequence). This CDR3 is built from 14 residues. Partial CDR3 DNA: TGCAGTGCCGGCGACGGGACAGACTACAATGAG. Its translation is CSAGDGTDYNE. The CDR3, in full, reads CSAGDGTDYNEQFF.

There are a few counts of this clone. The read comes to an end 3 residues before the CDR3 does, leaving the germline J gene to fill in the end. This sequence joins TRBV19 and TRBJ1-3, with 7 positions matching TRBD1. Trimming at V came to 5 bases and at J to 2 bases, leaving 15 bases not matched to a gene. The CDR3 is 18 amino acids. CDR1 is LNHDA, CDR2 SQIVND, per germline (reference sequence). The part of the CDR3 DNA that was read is TGTGCCAGTAGTCCTCAAGCCTCAAGCGGGACAGCTGGAAACACC. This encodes CASSPQASSGTAGNT. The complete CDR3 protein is CASSPQASSGTAGNTIYF.

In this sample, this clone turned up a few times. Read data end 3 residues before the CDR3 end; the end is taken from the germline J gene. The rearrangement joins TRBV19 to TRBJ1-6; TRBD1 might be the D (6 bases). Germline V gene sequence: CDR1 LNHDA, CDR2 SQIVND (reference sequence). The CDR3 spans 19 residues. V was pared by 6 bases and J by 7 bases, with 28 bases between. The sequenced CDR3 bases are TGTGCCAGTAGGATACTATCAGGTGGGGCACAGGGCGAAAATTCACCC. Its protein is CASRILSGGAQGENSP. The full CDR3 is CASRILSGGAQGENSPLHF.

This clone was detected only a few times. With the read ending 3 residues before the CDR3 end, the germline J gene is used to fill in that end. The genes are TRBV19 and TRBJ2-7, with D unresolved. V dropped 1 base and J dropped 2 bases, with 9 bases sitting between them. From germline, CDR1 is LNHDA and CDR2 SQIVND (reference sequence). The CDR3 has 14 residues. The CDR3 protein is CASSIGPGTYEQYF. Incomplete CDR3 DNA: TGTGCCAGTAGTATAGGGCCGGGTACCTACGAG. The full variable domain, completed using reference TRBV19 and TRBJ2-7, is DGGITQSPKYLFRKEGQNVTLSCEQNLNHDAMYWYRQDPGQGLRLIYYSQIVNDFQKGDIAEGYSVSREKKESFPLTVTSAQKNPTAFYLCASSIGPGTYEQYFGPGTRLTVT.

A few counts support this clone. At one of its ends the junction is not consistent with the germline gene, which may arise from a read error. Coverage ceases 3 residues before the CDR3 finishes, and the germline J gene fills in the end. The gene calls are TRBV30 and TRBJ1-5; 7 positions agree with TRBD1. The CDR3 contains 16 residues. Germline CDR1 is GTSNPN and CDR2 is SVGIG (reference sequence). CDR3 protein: CAWSVTGGGGNKPQHF. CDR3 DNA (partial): TGTGCCTGGAGTGTAACAGGAGGGGGCGGCAATAAGCCC.

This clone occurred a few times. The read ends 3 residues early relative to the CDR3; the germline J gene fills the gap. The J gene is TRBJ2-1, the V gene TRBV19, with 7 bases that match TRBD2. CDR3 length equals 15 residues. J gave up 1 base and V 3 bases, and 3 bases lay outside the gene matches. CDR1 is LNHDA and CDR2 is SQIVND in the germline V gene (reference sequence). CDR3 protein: CASSMSGGSYNEQFF. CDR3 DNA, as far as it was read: TGTGCCAGTAGTATGTCGGGGGGATCCTACAATGAG.

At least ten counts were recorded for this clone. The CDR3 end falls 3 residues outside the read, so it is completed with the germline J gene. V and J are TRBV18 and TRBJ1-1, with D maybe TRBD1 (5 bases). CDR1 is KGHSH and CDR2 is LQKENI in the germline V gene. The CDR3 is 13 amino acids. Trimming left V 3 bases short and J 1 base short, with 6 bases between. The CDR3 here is CASSPQGNTEAFF. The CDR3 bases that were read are TGTGCCAGCTCACCTCAGGGGAACACTGAA.

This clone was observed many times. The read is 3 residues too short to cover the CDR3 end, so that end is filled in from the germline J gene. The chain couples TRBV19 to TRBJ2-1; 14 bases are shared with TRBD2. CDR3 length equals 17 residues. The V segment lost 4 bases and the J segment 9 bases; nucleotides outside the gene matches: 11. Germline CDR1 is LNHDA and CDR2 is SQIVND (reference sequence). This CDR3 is CASSRLAGGPGSSEQFF. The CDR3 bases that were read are TGTGCCAGTAGTAGACTAGCGGGAGGGCCTGGCAGCAGTGAG.

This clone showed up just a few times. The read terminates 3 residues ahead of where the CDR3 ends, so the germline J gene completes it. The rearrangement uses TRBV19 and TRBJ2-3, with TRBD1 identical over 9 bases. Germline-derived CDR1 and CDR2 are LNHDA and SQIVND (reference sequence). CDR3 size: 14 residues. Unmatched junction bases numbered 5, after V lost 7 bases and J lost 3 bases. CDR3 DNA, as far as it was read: TGTGCCAGTAAACCGGGACAGGGTACAGATACG. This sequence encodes CASKPGQGTDT. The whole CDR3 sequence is CASKPGQGTDTQYF.

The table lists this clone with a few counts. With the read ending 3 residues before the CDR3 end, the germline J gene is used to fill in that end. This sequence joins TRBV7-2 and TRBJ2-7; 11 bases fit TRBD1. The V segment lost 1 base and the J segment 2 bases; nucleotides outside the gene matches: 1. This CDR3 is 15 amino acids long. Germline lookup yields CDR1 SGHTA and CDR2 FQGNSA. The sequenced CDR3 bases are TGTGCCAGCAGCTTAGGGACAGGGGGCGCCTACGAG. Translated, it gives CASSLGTGGAYE. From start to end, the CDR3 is CASSLGTGGAYEQYF.

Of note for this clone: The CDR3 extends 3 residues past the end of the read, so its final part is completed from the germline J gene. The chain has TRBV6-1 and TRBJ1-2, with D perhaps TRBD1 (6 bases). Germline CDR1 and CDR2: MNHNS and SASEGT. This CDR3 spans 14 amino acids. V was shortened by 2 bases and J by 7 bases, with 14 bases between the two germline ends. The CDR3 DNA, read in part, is TGTGCCAGCAGTGAAAATTTCGGACAGTCTGGC. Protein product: CASSENFGQSG. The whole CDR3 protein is CASSENFGQSGYTF.

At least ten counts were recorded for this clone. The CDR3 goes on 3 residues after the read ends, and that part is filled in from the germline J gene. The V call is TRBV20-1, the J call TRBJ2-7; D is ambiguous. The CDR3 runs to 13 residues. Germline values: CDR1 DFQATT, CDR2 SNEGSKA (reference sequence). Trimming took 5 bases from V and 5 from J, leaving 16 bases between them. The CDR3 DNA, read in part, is TGCAGTGCTCTGGATCATTCAGGCGACGAG. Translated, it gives CSALDHSGDE. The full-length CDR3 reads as CSALDHSGDEQYF.